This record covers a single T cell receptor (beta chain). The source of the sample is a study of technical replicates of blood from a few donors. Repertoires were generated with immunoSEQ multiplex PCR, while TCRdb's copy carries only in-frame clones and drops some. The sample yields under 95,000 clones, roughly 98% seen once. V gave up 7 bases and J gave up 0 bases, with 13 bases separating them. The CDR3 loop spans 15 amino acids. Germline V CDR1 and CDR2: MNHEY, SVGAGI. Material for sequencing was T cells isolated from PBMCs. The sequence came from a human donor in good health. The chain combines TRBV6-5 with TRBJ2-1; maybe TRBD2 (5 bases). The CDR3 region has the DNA TGTGCCAGCACCGAAACTAGGTCCTCCTACAATGAGCAGTTCTTC. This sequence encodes CASTETRSSYNEQFF.